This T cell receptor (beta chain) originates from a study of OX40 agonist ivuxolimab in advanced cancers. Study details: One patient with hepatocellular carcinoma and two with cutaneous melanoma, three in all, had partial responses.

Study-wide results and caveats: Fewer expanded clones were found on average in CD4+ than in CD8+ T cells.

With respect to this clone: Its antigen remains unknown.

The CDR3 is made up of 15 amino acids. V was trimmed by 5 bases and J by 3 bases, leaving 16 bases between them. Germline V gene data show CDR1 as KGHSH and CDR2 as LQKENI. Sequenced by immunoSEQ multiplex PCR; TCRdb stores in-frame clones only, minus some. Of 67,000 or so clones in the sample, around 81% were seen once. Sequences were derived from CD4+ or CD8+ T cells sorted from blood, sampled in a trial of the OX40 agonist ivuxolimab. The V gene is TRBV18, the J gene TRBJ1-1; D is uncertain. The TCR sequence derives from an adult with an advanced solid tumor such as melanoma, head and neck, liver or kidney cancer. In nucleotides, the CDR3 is TGTGCCAGCTCAGCGAGCGGGAGGGAACACACTGAAGCTTTCTTT. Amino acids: CASSASGREHTEAFF.